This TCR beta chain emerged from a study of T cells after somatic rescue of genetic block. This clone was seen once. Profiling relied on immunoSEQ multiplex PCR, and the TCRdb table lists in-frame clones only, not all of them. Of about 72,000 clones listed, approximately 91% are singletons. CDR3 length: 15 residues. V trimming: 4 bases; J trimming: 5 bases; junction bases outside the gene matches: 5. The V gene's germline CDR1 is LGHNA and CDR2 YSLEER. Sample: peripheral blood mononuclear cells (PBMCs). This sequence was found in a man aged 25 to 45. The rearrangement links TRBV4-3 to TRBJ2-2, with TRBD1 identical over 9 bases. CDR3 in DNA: TGCGCCAGCAGCCGACTGACAGGGGGAACCGGGGAGCTGTTTTTT. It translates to CASSRLTGGTGELFF.